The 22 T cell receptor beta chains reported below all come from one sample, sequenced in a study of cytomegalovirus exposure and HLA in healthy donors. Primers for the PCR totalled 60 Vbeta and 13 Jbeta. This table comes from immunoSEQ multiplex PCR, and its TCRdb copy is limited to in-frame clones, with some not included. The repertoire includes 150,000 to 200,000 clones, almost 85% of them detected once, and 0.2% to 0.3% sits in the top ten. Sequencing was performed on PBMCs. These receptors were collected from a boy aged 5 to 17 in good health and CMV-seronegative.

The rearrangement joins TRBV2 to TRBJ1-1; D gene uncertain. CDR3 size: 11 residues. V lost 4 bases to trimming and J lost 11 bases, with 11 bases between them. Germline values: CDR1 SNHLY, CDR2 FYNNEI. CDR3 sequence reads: CASSGTPVAFF. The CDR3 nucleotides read TGTGCCAGCAGTGGAACACCCGTCGCTTTCTTT.

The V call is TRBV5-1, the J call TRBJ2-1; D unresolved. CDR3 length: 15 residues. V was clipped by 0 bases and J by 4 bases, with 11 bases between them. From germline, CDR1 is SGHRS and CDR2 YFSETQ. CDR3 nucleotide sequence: TGCGCCAGCAGCTTGGCCGTGTCAGGTTACAATGAGCAGTTCTTC. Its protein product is CASSLAVSGYNEQFF.

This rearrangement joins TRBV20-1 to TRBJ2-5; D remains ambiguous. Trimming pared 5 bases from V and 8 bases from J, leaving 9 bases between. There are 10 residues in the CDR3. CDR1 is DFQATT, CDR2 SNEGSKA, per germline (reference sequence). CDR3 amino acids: CSAVRGTQYF. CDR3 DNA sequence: TGCAGTGCTGTAAGAGGAACCCAGTACTTC.

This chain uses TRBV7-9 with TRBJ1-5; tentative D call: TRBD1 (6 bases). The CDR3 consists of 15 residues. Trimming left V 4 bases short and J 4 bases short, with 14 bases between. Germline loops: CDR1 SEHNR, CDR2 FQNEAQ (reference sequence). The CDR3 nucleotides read TGTGCCAGCAGCTCACTGGGGGCAGGGAATCAGCCCCAGCATTTT. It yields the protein CASSSLGAGNQPQHF.

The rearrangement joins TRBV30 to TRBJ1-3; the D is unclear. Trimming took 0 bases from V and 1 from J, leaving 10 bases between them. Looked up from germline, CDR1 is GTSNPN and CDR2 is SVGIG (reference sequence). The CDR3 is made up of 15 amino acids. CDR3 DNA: TGTGCCTGGAGTGTTCGGAGAACGTCTGGAAACACCATATATTTT. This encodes CAWSVRRTSGNTIYF.

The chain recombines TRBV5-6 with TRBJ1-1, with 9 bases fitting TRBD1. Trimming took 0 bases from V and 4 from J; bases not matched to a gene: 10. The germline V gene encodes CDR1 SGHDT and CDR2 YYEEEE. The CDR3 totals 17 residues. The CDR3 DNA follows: TGTGCCAGCAGCTTGGTCGGACAGGGGTTTAGGTTCACTGAAGCTTTCTTT. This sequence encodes CASSLVGQGFRFTEAFF.

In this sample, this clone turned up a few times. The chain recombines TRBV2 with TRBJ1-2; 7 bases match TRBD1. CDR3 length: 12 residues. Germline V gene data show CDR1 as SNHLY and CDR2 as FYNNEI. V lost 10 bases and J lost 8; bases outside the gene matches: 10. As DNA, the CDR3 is TGTGCCACAAACAGGGGTATGTGGGGCTACACCTTC. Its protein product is CATNRGMWGYTF.

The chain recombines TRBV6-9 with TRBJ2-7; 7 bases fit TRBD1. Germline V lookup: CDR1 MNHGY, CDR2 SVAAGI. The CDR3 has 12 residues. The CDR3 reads CSPSGTEIEQYF. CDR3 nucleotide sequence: TGTTCTCCTTCCGGGACAGAGATCGAGCAGTACTTC.

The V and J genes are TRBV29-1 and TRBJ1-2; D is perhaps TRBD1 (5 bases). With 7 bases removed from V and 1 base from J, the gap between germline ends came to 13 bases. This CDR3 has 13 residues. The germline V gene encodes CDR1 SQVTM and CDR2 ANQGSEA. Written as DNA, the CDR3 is TGCAGCGCCGAGCCCAGGGTTAACTATGGCTACACCTTC. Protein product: CSAEPRVNYGYTF.

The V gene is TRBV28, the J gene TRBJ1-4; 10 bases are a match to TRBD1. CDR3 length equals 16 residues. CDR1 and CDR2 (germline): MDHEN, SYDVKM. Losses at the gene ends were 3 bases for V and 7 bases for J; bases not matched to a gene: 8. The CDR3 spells CASSFTTGGYGEKLFF. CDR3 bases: TGTGCCAGCAGTTTTACGACAGGGGGCTACGGTGAAAAACTGTTTTTT.

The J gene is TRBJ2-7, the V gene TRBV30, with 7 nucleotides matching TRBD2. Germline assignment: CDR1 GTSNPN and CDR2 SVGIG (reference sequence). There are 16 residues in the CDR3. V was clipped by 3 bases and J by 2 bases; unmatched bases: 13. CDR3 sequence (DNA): TGTGCCTGGAGCTCAAAGAGGGCTAGCGGAACCTACGAGCAGTACTTC. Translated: CAWSSKRASGTYEQYF.

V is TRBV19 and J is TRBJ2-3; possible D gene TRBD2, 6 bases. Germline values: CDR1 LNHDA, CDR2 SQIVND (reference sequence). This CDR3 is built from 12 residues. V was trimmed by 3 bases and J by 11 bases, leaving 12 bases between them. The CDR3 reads CASSIRGGGQYF. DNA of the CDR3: TGTGCCAGTAGTATCCGGGGAGGTGGGCAGTATTTT.

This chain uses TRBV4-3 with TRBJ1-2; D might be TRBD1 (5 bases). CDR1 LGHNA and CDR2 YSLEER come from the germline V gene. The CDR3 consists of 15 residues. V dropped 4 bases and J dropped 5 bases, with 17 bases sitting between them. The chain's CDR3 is CASSPGDRFDYGYTF. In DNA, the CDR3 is TGCGCCAGCAGCCCGGGGGATCGGTTCGATTATGGCTACACCTTC.

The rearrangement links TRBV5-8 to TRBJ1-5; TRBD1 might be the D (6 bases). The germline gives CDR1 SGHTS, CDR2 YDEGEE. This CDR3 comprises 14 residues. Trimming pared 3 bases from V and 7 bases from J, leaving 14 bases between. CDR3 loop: CASSWIQGWQPQHF. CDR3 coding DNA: TGTGCCAGCAGCTGGATACAGGGATGGCAGCCCCAGCATTTT.

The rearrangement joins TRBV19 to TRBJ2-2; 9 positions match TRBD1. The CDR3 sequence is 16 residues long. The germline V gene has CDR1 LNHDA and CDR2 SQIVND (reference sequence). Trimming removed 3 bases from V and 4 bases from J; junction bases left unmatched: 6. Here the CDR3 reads CASSIKGTGTTGELFF. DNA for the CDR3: TGTGCCAGTAGTATCAAAGGGACAGGGACCACCGGGGAGCTGTTTTTT.

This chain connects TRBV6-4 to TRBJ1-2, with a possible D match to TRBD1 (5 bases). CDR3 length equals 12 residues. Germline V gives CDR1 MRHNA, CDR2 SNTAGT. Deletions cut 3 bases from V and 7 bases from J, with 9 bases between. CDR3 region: CASSETGTGYTF. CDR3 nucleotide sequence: TGTGCCAGCAGTGAAACAGGCACTGGCTACACCTTC.

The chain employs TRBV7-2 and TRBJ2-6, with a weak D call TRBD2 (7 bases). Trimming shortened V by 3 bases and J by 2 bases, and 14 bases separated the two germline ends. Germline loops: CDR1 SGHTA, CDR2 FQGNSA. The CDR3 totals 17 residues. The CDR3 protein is CASSFSTGRAGANVLTF. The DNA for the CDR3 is TGTGCCAGCAGCTTCAGTACAGGGAGGGCTGGGGCCAACGTCCTGACTTTC.

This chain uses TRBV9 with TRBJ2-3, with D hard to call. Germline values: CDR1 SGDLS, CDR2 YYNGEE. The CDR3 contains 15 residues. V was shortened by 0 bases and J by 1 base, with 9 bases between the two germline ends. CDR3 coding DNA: TGTGCCAGCAGCGTAGGAACAGCTCGCACAGATACGCAGTATTTT. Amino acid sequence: CASSVGTARTDTQYF.

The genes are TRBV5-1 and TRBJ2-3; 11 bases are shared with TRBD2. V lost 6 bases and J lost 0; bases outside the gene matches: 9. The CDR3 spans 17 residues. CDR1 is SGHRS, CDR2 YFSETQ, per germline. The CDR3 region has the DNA TGCGCCAGCACCAAGGAAGGGACTAGCGGTAGCACAGATACGCAGTATTTT. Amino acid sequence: CASTKEGTSGSTDTQYF.

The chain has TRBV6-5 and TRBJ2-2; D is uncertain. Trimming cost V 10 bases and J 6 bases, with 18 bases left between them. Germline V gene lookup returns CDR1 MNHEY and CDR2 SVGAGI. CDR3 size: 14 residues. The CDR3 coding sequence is TGTGCCACCCACCCTCCTCTAGTCGCCGGGGAGCTGTTTTTT. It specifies CATHPPLVAGELFF.

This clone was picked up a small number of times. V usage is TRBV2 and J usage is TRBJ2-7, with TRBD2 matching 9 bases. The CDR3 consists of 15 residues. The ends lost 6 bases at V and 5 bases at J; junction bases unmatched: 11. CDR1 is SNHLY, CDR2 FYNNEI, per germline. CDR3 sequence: CASRNLAGVLNEQYF. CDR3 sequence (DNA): TGTGCCAGCAGAAATTTAGCGGGAGTGTTGAACGAGCAGTACTTC. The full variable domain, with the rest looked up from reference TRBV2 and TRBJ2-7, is EPEVTQTPSHQVTQMGQEVILRCVPISNHLYFYWYRQILGQKVEFLVSFYNNEISEKSEIFDDQFSVERPDGSNFTLKIRSTKLEDSAMYFCASRNLAGVLNEQYFGPGTRLTVT.

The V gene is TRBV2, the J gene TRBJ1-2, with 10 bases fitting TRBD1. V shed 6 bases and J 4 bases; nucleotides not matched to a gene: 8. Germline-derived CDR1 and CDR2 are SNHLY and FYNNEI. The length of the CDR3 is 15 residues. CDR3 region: CASRGPGQGIYGYTF. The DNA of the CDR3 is TGTGCCAGCAGGGGTCCGGGACAGGGGATCTATGGCTACACCTTC.